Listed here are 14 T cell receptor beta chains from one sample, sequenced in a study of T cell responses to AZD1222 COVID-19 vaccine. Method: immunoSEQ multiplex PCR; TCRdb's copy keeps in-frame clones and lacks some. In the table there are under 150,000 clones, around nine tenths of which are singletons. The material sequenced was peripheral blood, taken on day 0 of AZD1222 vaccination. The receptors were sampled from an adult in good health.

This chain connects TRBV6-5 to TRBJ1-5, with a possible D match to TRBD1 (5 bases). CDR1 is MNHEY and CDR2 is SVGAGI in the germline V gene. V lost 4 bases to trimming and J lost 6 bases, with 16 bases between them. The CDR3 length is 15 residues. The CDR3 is CASSSSGGSGQPQHF. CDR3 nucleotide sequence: TGTGCCAGCAGTTCGTCGGGGGGGTCGGGTCAGCCCCAGCATTTT.

CDR3 residues: CAWSRRDRGLGSNQPQHF. CDR3 sequence (DNA): TGTGCCTGGAGTCGCAGGGACAGGGGCCTGGGTAGCAATCAGCCCCAGCATTTT. This chain connects TRBV30 to TRBJ1-5; 10 bases are shared with TRBD1. CDR1 is GTSNPN, CDR2 SVGIG, per germline (reference sequence). The CDR3 has 18 residues. V dropped 2 bases and J dropped 0; count of bases not matched to a gene: 10.

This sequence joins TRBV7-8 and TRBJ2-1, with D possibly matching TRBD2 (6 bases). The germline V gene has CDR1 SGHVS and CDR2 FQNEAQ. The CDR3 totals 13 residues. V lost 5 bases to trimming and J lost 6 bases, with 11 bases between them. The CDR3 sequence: CASSLDYPNEQFF. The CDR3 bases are TGTGCCAGCAGCCTGGACTACCCCAATGAGCAGTTCTTC.

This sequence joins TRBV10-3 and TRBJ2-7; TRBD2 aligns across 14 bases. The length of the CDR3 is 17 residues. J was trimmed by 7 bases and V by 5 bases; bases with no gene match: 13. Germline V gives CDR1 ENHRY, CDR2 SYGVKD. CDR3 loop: CAISTRLTSGRAREQYF. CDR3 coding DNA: TGTGCCATCAGTACGCGTCTGACTAGCGGGAGGGCTCGGGAGCAGTACTTC.

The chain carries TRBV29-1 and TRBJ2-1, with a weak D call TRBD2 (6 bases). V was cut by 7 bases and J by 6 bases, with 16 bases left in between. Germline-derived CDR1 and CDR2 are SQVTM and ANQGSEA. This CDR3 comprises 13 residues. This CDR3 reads CSGRESTVNEQFF. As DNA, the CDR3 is TGCAGCGGTCGGGAGTCAACGGTCAATGAGCAGTTCTTC.

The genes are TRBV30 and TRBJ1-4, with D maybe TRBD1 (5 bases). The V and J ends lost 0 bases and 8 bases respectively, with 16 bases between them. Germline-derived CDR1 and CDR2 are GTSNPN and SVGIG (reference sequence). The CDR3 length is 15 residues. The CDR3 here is CAWSVLRGEGEKLFF. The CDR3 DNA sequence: TGTGCCTGGAGTGTACTTCGAGGGGAGGGGGAAAAACTGTTTTTT. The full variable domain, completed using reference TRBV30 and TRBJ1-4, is SQTIHQWPATLVQPVGSPLSLECTVEGTSNPNLYWYRQAAGRGLQLLFYSVGIGQISSEVPQNLSASRPQDRQFILSSKKLLLSDSGFYLCAWSVLRGEGEKLFFGSGTQLSVL.

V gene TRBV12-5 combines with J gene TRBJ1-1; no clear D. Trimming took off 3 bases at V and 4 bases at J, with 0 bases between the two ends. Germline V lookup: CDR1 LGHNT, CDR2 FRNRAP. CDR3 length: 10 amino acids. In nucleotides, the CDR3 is TGTGCTAGTGGTTTCACTGAAGCTTTCTTT. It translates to CASGFTEAFF. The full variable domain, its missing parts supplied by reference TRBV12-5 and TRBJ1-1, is DARVTQTPRHKVTEMGQEVTMRCQPILGHNTVFWYRQTMMQGLELLAYFRNRAPLDDSGMPKDRFSAEMPDATLATLKIQPSEPRDSAVYFCASGFTEAFFGQGTRLTVV.

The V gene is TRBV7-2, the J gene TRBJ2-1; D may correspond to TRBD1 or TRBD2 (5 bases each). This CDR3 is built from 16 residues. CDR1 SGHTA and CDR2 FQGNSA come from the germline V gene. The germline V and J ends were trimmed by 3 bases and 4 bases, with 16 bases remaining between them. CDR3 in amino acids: CASSLGFRDPYNEQFF. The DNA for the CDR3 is TGTGCCAGCAGCTTGGGCTTCCGGGACCCTTACAATGAGCAGTTCTTC.

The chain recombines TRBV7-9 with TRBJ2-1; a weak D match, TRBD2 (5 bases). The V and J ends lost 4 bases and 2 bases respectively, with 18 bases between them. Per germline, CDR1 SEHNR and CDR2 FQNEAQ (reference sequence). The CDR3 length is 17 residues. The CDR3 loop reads CASSSGVGEGAYNEQFF. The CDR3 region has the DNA TGTGCCAGCAGCTCCGGAGTTGGTGAGGGTGCCTACAATGAGCAGTTCTTC.

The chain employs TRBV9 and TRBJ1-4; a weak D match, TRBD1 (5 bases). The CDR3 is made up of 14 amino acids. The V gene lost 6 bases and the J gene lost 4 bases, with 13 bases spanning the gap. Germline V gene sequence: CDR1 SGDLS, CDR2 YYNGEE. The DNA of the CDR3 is TGTGCCAGCAACCCTGGGGGGTTTAATGAAAAACTGTTTTTT. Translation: CASNPGGFNEKLFF.

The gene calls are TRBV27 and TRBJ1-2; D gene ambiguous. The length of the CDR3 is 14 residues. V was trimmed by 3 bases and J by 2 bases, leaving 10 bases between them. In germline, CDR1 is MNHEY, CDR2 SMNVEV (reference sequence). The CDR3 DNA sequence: TGTGCCAGCAGTTTTGTGGGGAAAAACTATGGCTACACCTTC. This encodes CASSFVGKNYGYTF.

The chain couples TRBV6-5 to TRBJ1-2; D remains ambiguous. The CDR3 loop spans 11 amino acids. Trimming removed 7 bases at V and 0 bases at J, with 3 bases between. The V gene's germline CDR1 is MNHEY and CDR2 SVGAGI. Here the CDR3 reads CASMSNYGYTF. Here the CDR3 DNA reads TGTGCCAGCATGTCTAACTATGGCTACACCTTC.

CDR3 nucleotide sequence: TGTGCCAGCAGCCCTCCCGGGACCGAGAATCAGCCCCAGCATTTT. Translation: CASSPPGTENQPQHF. The J gene is TRBJ1-5, the V gene TRBV11-2; perhaps TRBD1 as D (5 bases). Per the germline V gene, CDR1 is SGHAT and CDR2 is FQNNGV. Trimming cost V 5 bases and J 4 bases, with 15 bases left between them. This CDR3 contains 15 residues.

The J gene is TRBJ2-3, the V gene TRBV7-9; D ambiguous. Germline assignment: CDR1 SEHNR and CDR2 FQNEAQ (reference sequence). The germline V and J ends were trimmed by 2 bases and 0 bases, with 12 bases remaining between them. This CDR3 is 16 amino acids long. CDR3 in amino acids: CASSLRPGTSTDTQYF. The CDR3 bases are TGTGCCAGCAGCTTAAGGCCCGGAACTAGCACAGATACGCAGTATTTT.